The source of this TCR beta chain is a study of cytomegalovirus exposure and HLA in healthy donors. Amplification used 60 Vbeta primers and 13 Jbeta primers. Using immunoSEQ multiplex PCR, the repertoire was profiled, and TCRdb retains in-frame clones only, with some absent. The sample consists of more than 150,000 clones, 80% to 85% of them appearing once. The CDR3 runs to 15 residues. Trimming at V came to 4 bases and at J to 1 base, leaving 6 bases not matched to a gene. Looked up from germline, CDR1 is SGHNT and CDR2 is YYREEE (reference sequence). The rearrangement uses TRBV5-4 and TRBJ1-1; 8 bases are a match to TRBD1. The sample was PBMCs. This clonotype was obtained from a young woman in good health and CMV-seropositive. The DNA for the CDR3 is TGTGCCAGCAGCAATCCGGGACAGGAGAACACTGAAGCTTTCTTT. Protein: CASSNPGQENTEAFF.